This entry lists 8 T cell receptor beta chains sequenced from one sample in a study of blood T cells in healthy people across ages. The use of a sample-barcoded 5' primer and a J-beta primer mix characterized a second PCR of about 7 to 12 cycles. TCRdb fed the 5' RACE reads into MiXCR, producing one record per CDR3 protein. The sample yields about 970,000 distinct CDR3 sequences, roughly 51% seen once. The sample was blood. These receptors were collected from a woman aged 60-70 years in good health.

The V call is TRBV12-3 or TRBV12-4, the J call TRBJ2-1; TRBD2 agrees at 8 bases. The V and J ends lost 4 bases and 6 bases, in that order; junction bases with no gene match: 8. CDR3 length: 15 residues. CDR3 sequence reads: CASSSPTSGVNEQFF. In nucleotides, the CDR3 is TGTGCCAGCAGTTCCCCCACTAGCGGAGTCAATGAGCAGTTCTTC.

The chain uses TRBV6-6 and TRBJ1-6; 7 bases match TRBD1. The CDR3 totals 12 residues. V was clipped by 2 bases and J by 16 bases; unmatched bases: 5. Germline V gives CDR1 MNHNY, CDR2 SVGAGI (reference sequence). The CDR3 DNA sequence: TGTGCCAGCAGTTACCCCGGACAGGAACTCCACTTT. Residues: CASSYPGQELHF.

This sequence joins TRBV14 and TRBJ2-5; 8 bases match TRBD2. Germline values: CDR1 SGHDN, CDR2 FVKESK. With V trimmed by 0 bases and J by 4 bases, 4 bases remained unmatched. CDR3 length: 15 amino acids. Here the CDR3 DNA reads TGTGCCAGCAGCCAAGACGACCTAGCGGGAGAGACCCAGTACTTC. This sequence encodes CASSQDDLAGETQYF.

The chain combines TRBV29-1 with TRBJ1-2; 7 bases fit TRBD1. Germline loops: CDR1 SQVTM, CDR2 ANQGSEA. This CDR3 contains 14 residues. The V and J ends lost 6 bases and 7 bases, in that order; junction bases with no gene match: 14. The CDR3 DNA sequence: TGCAGCGTGGAGCCAGGGACAGCATCAGGTGGCTACACCTTC. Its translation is CSVEPGTASGGYTF.

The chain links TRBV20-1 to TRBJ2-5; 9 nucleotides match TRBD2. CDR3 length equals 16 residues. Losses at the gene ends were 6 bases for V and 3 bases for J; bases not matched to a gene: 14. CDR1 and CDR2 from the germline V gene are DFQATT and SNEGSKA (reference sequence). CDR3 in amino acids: CSAGGGGAFFEETQYF. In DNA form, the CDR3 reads TGCAGTGCAGGCGGCGGGGGGGCCTTCTTTGAAGAGACCCAGTACTTC.

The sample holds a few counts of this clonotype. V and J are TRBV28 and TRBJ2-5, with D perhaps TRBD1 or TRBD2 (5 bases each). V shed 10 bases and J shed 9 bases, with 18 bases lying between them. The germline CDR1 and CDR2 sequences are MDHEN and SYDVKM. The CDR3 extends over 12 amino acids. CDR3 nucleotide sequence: TGTGCCATCCAACGGGGCCTGGAGGCCCAGTACTTC. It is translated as CAIQRGLEAQYF.

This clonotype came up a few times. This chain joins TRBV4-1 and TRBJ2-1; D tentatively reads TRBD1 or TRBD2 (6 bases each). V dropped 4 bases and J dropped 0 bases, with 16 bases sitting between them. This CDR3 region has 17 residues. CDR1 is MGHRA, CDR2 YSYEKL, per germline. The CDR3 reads CASSPREAGASYNEQFF. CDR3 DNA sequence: TGCGCCAGCAGCCCAAGGGAGGCAGGGGCCTCCTACAATGAGCAGTTCTTC.

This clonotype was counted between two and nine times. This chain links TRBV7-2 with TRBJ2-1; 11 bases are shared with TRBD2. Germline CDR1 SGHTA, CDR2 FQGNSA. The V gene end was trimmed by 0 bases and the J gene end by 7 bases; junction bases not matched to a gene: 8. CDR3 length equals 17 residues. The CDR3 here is CASSLAPLAGGLNEQFF. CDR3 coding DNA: TGTGCCAGCAGCTTAGCCCCCCTAGCGGGAGGCTTAAATGAGCAGTTCTTC. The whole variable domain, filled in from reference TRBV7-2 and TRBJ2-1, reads GAGVSQSPSNKVTEKGKDVELRCDPISGHTALYWYRQSLGQGLEFLIYFQGNSAPDKSGLPSDRFSAERTGGSVSTLTIQRTQQEDSAVYLCASSLAPLAGGLNEQFFGPGTRLTVL.